This TCR beta chain was recovered during a study of long-term antiretroviral therapy in people with HIV. Per donor, a minimum of one pre-ART and a minimum of two post-ART PBMC samples were available. CDR3 length equals 14 residues. Trimming stripped 1 base from V and 1 base from J, with 7 bases between. Germline lookup yields CDR1 SGHRS and CDR2 YFSETQ. At the survey level, the v3.0 immunoSEQ assay was run. Sequencing was performed with immunoSEQ multiplex PCR; in TCRdb, only in-frame clones are kept and a portion is missing. Of around 23,000 clones listed, around 77% were seen once; the top ten hold 11%.

The gene calls are TRBV5-1 and TRBJ2-3; a possible D gene is TRBD1 (5 bases). The sequence was collected from a man aged 25-45 years with HIV. Sequences were derived from unsorted PBMCs, sampled 2.1 years after starting antiretroviral therapy. The CDR3 here is CASSLSRGTDTQYF. The CDR3 region has the DNA TGCGCCAGCAGCTTGAGCAGGGGCACAGATACGCAGTATTTT.